Each of the 32 T cell receptor beta chains below was sequenced from the same sample in a study of shared clonotypes between healthy human individuals. Measured with immunoSEQ multiplex PCR; TCRdb has only the in-frame clones, and not every one. The sample holds 200,000 to 250,000 clones, approximately 65% seen once. What was sequenced was memory CD4+ T cells sorted from blood. Sample subset: CD45RA-negative fraction. The receptors come from a man between 25 and 39 years old in good health.

The count of this clone is one. The chain combines TRBV9 with TRBJ2-1; D is uncertain. Germline V gene sequence: CDR1 SGDLS, CDR2 YYNGEE. CDR3 length: 14 amino acids. Between the trimmed V and J ends, which lost 2 bases and 0 bases, there was a span of 6 bases. The CDR3 sequence: CASSVSLSYNEQFF. CDR3 coding DNA: TGTGCCAGCAGCGTTTCACTCTCCTACAATGAGCAGTTCTTC.

This clone was seen a few times. V usage is TRBV7-9 and J usage is TRBJ2-1; a possible D gene is TRBD1 (6 bases). Deletions cut 5 bases from V and 9 bases from J, with 20 bases between. This CDR3 comprises 15 residues. Germline values: CDR1 SEHNR, CDR2 FQNEAQ (reference sequence). The CDR3 sequence is CASSQMGASIVEQFF. In nucleotides, the CDR3 is TGTGCCAGCAGCCAAATGGGGGCCTCTATTGTTGAGCAGTTCTTC.

The rearrangement uses TRBV18 and TRBJ2-1; 13 nucleotides match TRBD2. There are 15 residues in the CDR3. V trimming: 3 bases; J trimming: 8 bases; junction bases outside the gene matches: 4. Germline lookup yields CDR1 KGHSH and CDR2 LQKENI. Here the CDR3 reads CASSPTSGRFDEQFF. For the CDR3, the DNA is TGTGCCAGCTCACCGACTAGCGGGAGGTTTGATGAGCAGTTCTTC. The complete variable domain, with remaining parts taken from reference TRBV18 and TRBJ2-1, reads NAGVMQNPRHLVRRRGQEARLRCSPMKGHSHVYWYRQLPEEGLKFMVYLQKENIIDESGMPKERFSAEFPKEGPSILRIQQVVRGDSAAYFCASSPTSGRFDEQFFGPGTRLTVL.

V is TRBV18 and J is TRBJ2-3, with 7 bases fitting TRBD1. Unmatched junction bases numbered 9, after V lost 5 bases and J lost 10 bases. Germline V gene lookup returns CDR1 KGHSH and CDR2 LQKENI. The CDR3 runs 13 residues. CDR3 in amino acids: CASSTEGGFSQYF. For the CDR3, the DNA is TGTGCCAGCTCAACGGAAGGGGGCTTTTCGCAGTATTTT. The variable domain in full, with the rest retrieved from reference TRBV18 and TRBJ2-3, is NAGVMQNPRHLVRRRGQEARLRCSPMKGHSHVYWYRQLPEEGLKFMVYLQKENIIDESGMPKERFSAEFPKEGPSILRIQQVVRGDSAAYFCASSTEGGFSQYFGPGTRLTVL.

J is TRBJ2-7 and V is TRBV11-2; 7 bases are shared with TRBD2. The CDR3 consists of 15 residues. Germline CDR1 reads SGHAT; CDR2 reads FQNNGV. With V trimmed by 2 bases and J by 1 base, 5 bases remained unmatched. This CDR3 is CASSLFGGLSYEQYF. CDR3 in DNA: TGTGCCAGCAGCTTATTCGGGGGGTTATCCTACGAGCAGTACTTC.

At least ten counts were recorded for this clone. The chain links TRBV7-9 to TRBJ1-1; D call uncertain. Germline CDR1 and CDR2: SEHNR and FQNEAQ (reference sequence). The CDR3 has 15 amino acids. The germline V and J ends were trimmed by 3 bases and 0 bases, with 11 bases remaining between them. In DNA, the CDR3 is TGTGCCAGCAGCTTGTGGGTTTTGGTGAACACTGAAGCTTTCTTT. Its translation is CASSLWVLVNTEAFF.

The V and J genes are TRBV6-1 and TRBJ1-5; TRBD1 aligns across 7 bases. The V segment lost 1 base and the J segment 6 bases; nucleotides outside the gene matches: 12. Germline lookup yields CDR1 MNHNS and CDR2 SASEGT. The CDR3 runs to 17 residues. The DNA for the CDR3 is TGTGCCAGCAGTGAAGTTAGGACAGGCGTGGGCGGTCAGCCCCAGCATTTT. Its translation is CASSEVRTGVGGQPQHF.

The V and J genes are TRBV4-2 and TRBJ2-1; D ambiguous. V gave up 1 base and J gave up 6 bases, with 7 bases separating them. In germline, CDR1 is LGHNA, CDR2 YNFKEQ. The CDR3 has 13 amino acids. The CDR3 region is CASSQVKPNEQFF. As DNA, the CDR3 is TGTGCCAGCAGCCAAGTAAAGCCCAATGAGCAGTTCTTC.

This clone has just a few counts. The rearrangement uses TRBV2 and TRBJ1-1, with D tentatively TRBD1 (6 bases). CDR1 and CDR2 (germline): SNHLY, FYNNEI. The CDR3 is made up of 12 amino acids. The V and J ends lost 6 bases and 6 bases respectively, with 11 bases between them. The CDR3 bases are TGTGCCAGCAGCGTCGGACAGTCTGAAGCTTTCTTT. Protein sequence: CASSVGQSEAFF.

The rearrangement uses TRBV4-1 and TRBJ2-1; D possibly corresponds to TRBD1 (5 bases). Trimming shortened V by 4 bases and J by 2 bases, and 18 bases separated the two germline ends. This CDR3 is built from 17 residues. Germline V gene lookup returns CDR1 MGHRA and CDR2 YSYEKL. The CDR3 DNA follows: TGCGCCAGCAGCCCAGGGCTTCGGGCAGTCACCTACAATGAGCAGTTCTTC. It translates to CASSPGLRAVTYNEQFF.

As for this clone: A single base separates this from a much larger clone, so it may be a read error. V and J are TRBV5-5 and TRBJ1-1, with TRBD1 as a possible D gene (6 bases). CDR1 SGHKS and CDR2 YYEKEE come from the germline V gene (reference sequence). The V end lost 2 bases, the J end lost 1 base, and 6 bases lay between the germline ends. The CDR3 extends over 13 amino acids. CDR3 sequence (DNA): TGTGCCAGCAGCTTACAGGGGAACACTGAAGCTTTCTTT. It specifies CASSLQGNTEAFF.

A note on this clone: The junction shows a germline mismatch at one end, possibly a read error. The V call is TRBV7-2, the J call TRBJ2-7; TRBD2 matches at 12 bases. CDR1 and CDR2 from the germline V gene are SGHTA and FQGNSA. The CDR3 totals 15 residues. CDR3 bases: TGTGCCAGCAGCCTAGCTAGCGGGAGGGCGAGCGAGCAGTACTTC. It yields the protein CASSLASGRASEQYF.

The gene calls are TRBV2 and TRBJ2-4, with 9 bases identical to TRBD1. The CDR3 has 14 residues. The V and J ends lost 8 bases and 5 bases, in that order; junction bases with no gene match: 7. The germline V gene encodes CDR1 SNHLY and CDR2 FYNNEI. The CDR3 sequence: CASGLRQGENIQYF. CDR3 in DNA: TGTGCCAGCGGCCTGCGACAGGGGGAAAACATTCAGTACTTC.

In DNA form, the CDR3 reads TGTGCCAGCAGCCAAGTAGGGGACAGGGGGCGTTACGAGCAGTACTTC. It translates to CASSQVGDRGRYEQYF. The V and J genes are TRBV14 and TRBJ2-7; TRBD1 aligns across 12 bases. V was pared by 1 base and J by 4 bases, with 5 bases of the junction left unmatched. The CDR3 totals 16 residues. Germline assignment: CDR1 SGHDN and CDR2 FVKESK.

This sequence joins TRBV7-9 and TRBJ1-2; D not resolved. V shed 3 bases and J shed 4 bases, with 9 bases lying between them. Germline-derived CDR1 and CDR2 are SEHNR and FQNEAQ (reference sequence). This CDR3 has 13 residues. DNA for the CDR3: TGTGCCAGCAGCTTTGAGGACGGCTATGGCTACACCTTC. The encoded protein is CASSFEDGYGYTF.

The chain recombines TRBV5-1 with TRBJ1-1; D is unresolved. The V gene lost 0 bases and the J gene lost 6 bases, with 15 bases spanning the gap. Germline CDR1 reads SGHRS; CDR2 reads YFSETQ. This CDR3 region has 15 residues. The CDR3 protein is CASSLGTFSASEAFF. CDR3 bases: TGCGCCAGCAGCTTGGGTACATTCTCGGCATCTGAAGCTTTCTTT.

The V call is TRBV5-1, the J call TRBJ2-1; D is possibly TRBD2 (6 bases). Germline lookup yields CDR1 SGHRS and CDR2 YFSETQ. With 4 bases removed from V and 0 bases from J, the gap between germline ends came to 14 bases. This CDR3 region has 16 residues. The CDR3 DNA sequence: TGCGCCAGCAGCGTATCTAGCGCCAGCTCCTACAATGAGCAGTTCTTC. Its translation: CASSVSSASSYNEQFF.

The CDR3 reads CASSYAMTGMNTEAFF. CDR3 DNA sequence: TGTGCCAGCAGTTACGCAATGACAGGGATGAACACTGAAGCTTTCTTT. The chain recombines TRBV6-6 with TRBJ1-1, with TRBD1 matching over 7 bases. The CDR3 extends over 16 amino acids. Germline V gene data show CDR1 as MNHNY and CDR2 as SVGAGI (reference sequence). V trimming: 2 bases; J trimming: 0 bases; junction bases outside the gene matches: 6.

This chain joins TRBV7-8 and TRBJ2-7, with 9 nucleotides matching TRBD2. The CDR3 runs to 17 residues. Germline V gene sequence: CDR1 SGHVS, CDR2 FQNEAQ. V trimming: 3 bases; J trimming: 5 bases; junction bases outside the gene matches: 14. The CDR3 nucleotides are TGTGCCAGCAGCTTTAGGTATGAGGGACTAGCAAATCACGAGCAGTACTTC. Translating gives CASSFRYEGLANHEQYF.

This clone has a single count. The chain has TRBV10-3 and TRBJ2-3; the match to TRBD1 covers 8 bases. Germline lookup yields CDR1 ENHRY and CDR2 SYGVKD. The CDR3 length is 16 residues. The V and J ends lost 3 bases and 1 base, in that order; junction bases with no gene match: 6. The CDR3 loop reads CAISDTWGQGTDTQYF. The CDR3 DNA reads as TGTGCCATCAGTGATACCTGGGGACAGGGCACAGATACGCAGTATTTT.

V and J are TRBV19 and TRBJ2-1, with 11 positions matching TRBD1. Trimming removed 7 bases from V and 4 bases from J; junction bases left unmatched: 6. Germline V gene data show CDR1 as LNHDA and CDR2 as SQIVND (reference sequence). The CDR3 consists of 15 residues. The CDR3 reads CASIKDRGPYNEQFF. As DNA, the CDR3 is TGTGCCAGTATTAAGGACAGGGGGCCTTACAATGAGCAGTTCTTC.

The chain has TRBV18 and TRBJ2-7, with 7 nucleotides matching TRBD1. Germline loops: CDR1 KGHSH, CDR2 LQKENI. The CDR3 covers 14 residues. The V gene end was trimmed by 2 bases and the J gene end by 2 bases; junction bases not matched to a gene: 3. The CDR3 DNA reads TGTGCCAGCTCACCATGGCAGGGGGCCTACGAGCAGTACTTC. This gives the protein CASSPWQGAYEQYF.

The J gene is TRBJ2-7, the V gene TRBV5-1; D is uncertain. This CDR3 comprises 17 residues. V was shortened by 2 bases and J by 0 bases, with 18 bases between the two germline ends. The germline V gene has CDR1 SGHRS and CDR2 YFSETQ. The CDR3: CASSFQPLAVNSYEQYF. In DNA, the CDR3 is TGCGCCAGCAGCTTCCAGCCGTTGGCCGTAAACTCCTACGAGCAGTACTTC.

The J gene is TRBJ1-3, the V gene TRBV19, with a tentative D call TRBD1 (6 bases). Trimming removed 5 bases from V and 4 bases from J, with 9 bases in between. CDR1 is LNHDA, CDR2 SQIVND, per germline (reference sequence). The CDR3 sequence is 13 residues long. The CDR3, as DNA: TGTGCCAGTAGTGCTGACAGGGGAAACACCATATATTTT. Its protein product is CASSADRGNTIYF.

This clone was recorded once. A read error may account for a junction end that differs from germline. CDR3 residues: CASGLARDF. CDR3 DNA sequence: TGTGCCAGCGGACTAGCTCGGGACTTC. V usage is TRBV28 and J usage is TRBJ2-4; 8 nucleotides line up with TRBD2. CDR1 is MDHEN, CDR2 SYDVKM, per germline. The CDR3 runs 9 residues.

This clone was recorded once. The chain couples TRBV29-1 to TRBJ2-3; weak D call: TRBD1 (5 bases). The CDR3 contains 13 residues. V gave up 3 bases and J gave up 4 bases, with 11 bases separating them. Germline-derived CDR1 and CDR2 are SQVTM and ANQGSEA. The CDR3 loop reads CSVEAGRSDTQYF. DNA for the CDR3: TGCAGCGTTGAGGCAGGGCGGTCAGATACGCAGTATTTT.

The rearrangement joins TRBV11-2 to TRBJ2-7; D possibly matches TRBD1 or TRBD2 (6 bases each). From germline, CDR1 is SGHAT and CDR2 FQNNGV. Between the trimmed V and J ends, which lost 2 bases and 7 bases, there was a span of 18 bases. This CDR3 is 15 amino acids long. The CDR3 coding sequence is TGTGCCAGCAGCTTAATCCGGGGGCAGACCCTTGAGCAGTACTTC. It yields the protein CASSLIRGQTLEQYF.

This clone was picked up one time. The chain recombines TRBV2 with TRBJ2-2, with D possibly matching TRBD1 (5 bases). The CDR3 length is 17 residues. Trimming shortened V by 0 bases and J by 3 bases, and 14 bases separated the two germline ends. CDR1 is SNHLY, CDR2 FYNNEI, per germline. CDR3 nucleotides: TGTGCCAGCAGTGAAGCGGAATCCATGACAGACACCGGGGAGCTGTTTTTT. Its translation: CASSEAESMTDTGELFF. The full variable domain, rest sourced from reference TRBV2 and TRBJ2-2, is EPEVTQTPSHQVTQMGQEVILRCVPISNHLYFYWYRQILGQKVEFLVSFYNNEISEKSEIFDDQFSVERPDGSNFTLKIRSTKLEDSAMYFCASSEAESMTDTGELFFGEGSRLTVL.

This chain connects TRBV28 to TRBJ2-3, with 11 bases identical to TRBD2. This CDR3 region has 16 residues. The V segment lost 7 bases and the J segment 6 bases; nucleotides outside the gene matches: 12. In germline, CDR1 is MDHEN, CDR2 SYDVKM. CDR3 amino acids: CASTVIAGGPGDTQYF. CDR3 nucleotide sequence: TGTGCCAGCACGGTAATAGCGGGAGGGCCTGGGGATACGCAGTATTTT.

The chain has TRBV29-1 and TRBJ2-2, with 10 bases matching TRBD1. Germline lookup yields CDR1 SQVTM and CDR2 ANQGSEA. The CDR3 runs 14 residues. Losses at the gene ends were 6 bases for V and 3 bases for J; bases not matched to a gene: 4. CDR3 amino acids: CSVRQGADTGELFF. The CDR3 bases are TGCAGCGTCCGACAGGGGGCGGACACCGGGGAGCTGTTTTTT.

V usage is TRBV7-2 and J usage is TRBJ2-3, with unresolved D. The ends were cut back, 8 bases at V and 0 bases at J, with 9 bases in the middle. The CDR3 has 13 residues. CDR1 SGHTA and CDR2 FQGNSA come from the germline V gene. Here the CDR3 reads CASDRASTDTQYF. In DNA form, the CDR3 reads TGTGCCAGCGACCGCGCTAGCACAGATACGCAGTATTTT.

The chain employs TRBV5-5 and TRBJ1-1; D is uncertain. The CDR3 is made up of 13 amino acids. The V gene's germline CDR1 is SGHKS and CDR2 YYEKEE (reference sequence). Between the trimmed V and J ends, which lost 3 bases and 8 bases, there was a span of 14 bases. The CDR3 loop reads CASSWARALEAFF. Here the CDR3 DNA reads TGTGCCAGCAGCTGGGCACGGGCTTTAGAAGCTTTCTTT.